This T cell receptor (beta chain) was recorded in a study of blood T cell repertoires in COVID-19. Study-wide background: Acute and convalescent COVID-19 specimens originated in the United States, Italy and Spain. Sources were T cells, B-cell-depleted T cells, or PBMCs; the material itself was cDNA or gDNA.

Germline V gene sequence: CDR1 PRHDT, CDR2 FYEKMQ (reference sequence). Trimming stripped 3 bases from V and 3 bases from J, with 11 bases between. The CDR3 consists of 14 residues. In the original analysis: Nucleated cell counts were estimated from reference gene primer amplification. TCRdb's table, derived via immunoSEQ multiplex PCR, lists solely in-frame clones and lacks some. Clone size and the V and J calls come from that table; the DNA yielded D and trimming. This sample has around 99,000 clones, with about four fifths found just once. This rearrangement joins TRBV13 to TRBJ1-1; maybe TRBD1 (5 bases). This sequence was found in a woman of 80 years or more with active or convalescent COVID-19. Material: peripheral blood. CDR3 coding DNA: TGTGCCAGCAGCTTTGAAGGGGTTGACACTGAAGCTTTCTTT. As protein: CASSFEGVDTEAFF.